A single T cell receptor beta chain is shown here with its context. Its antigen is unknown. The record has no base qualities; no much larger clone is one base away. Using the immunoSEQ assay, the TCR beta chain CDR3 regions were sequenced from genomic DNA. Rearranged VDJ segments were amplified with primers annealing to V and J segments. As for how the authors treated the data: Clonality and richness metrics were computed with the ImmunoSeq Analyzer software. Clones with differential abundance between regions were identified with Fisher's exact test combined with a beta-binomial method for additional stringency. Imported from immuneACCESS, the table was reduced by TCRdb to in-frame sequences with V and J called. These copies leave out some clones; in studies compared against another copy, an unresolved V gene accounts for under half, and the cause of the remainder is not known. V, J and clone size reflect that table, while D and trimming were determined from the DNA. Counted in this sample were 6,600 or so clones; roughly 52% of them appeared once. Of the sample, about 15% falls within the top ten clones.

This sample was taken from a study of intratumoral heterogeneity in liver cancer. At the level of the whole study: Across the full roughly 14-patient cohort, most patients were male and the median age was approximately 65 years. RNA-seq, DNA sequencing, TCR-seq and SNP array data from multiple regions of hepatocellular carcinoma specimens were combined in the study to investigate intratumor heterogeneity. The full cohort included approximately 68 multiregional samples from roughly 14 HCC patients, consisting of roughly 50 tumoral regions and about 20 adjacent nontumoral regions.

Samples labelled H were derived from distinct, geographically separated regions of the hepatocellular carcinoma nodule. Every patient had early-stage hepatocellular carcinoma and received no therapy prior to surgical resection. No macroscopic evidence of necrosis or hemorrhage was present in the sampled areas. Multiple regions from a couple of patients underwent TCR sequencing (ImmunoSeq). Frozen resection tissue samples were collected at least 1 cm apart from each other. The DNeasy blood and tissue kit was used to extract genomic DNA from bulk tissue. The full study reports these points: In every sequenced patient, tumor region b showed significantly fewer unique T-cell clonal expansions than tumor region a. Limitations acknowledged by the authors included a relatively low number of patients and under-sampled representation of tumor-infiltrating lymphocytes. Within each sequenced patient, no significant difference in overall T cell clonality was found between tumor regions. TCR sequencing reportedly confirmed RNA-seq-based estimates of regional differences in tumor-infiltrating lymphocyte burden.

Sequences DFQATT (CDR1) and SNEGSKA (CDR2) are obtained from the germline V gene (reference sequence). The CDR3 goes from the cysteine to the phenylalanine over 15 residues. Only the CDR3 region is kept as DNA, spanning 45 bases read in frame from base 1. V and J lose 3 bases and 3 bases, and a span of 17 bases separates them. The sequences come from tumor tissue, collected before any cancer treatment. The clonotype was recovered from a man aged 65 to 85 with hepatocellular carcinoma. Here the chain combines TRBV20-1 and TRBJ1-2; TRBD1 is possibly the D segment (6 matching bases). The DNA sequence is given as TGCAGTGCTAGTCGGGGGGCAGACCATCACTATGGCTACACCTTC. This is translated as CSASRGADHHYGYTF.